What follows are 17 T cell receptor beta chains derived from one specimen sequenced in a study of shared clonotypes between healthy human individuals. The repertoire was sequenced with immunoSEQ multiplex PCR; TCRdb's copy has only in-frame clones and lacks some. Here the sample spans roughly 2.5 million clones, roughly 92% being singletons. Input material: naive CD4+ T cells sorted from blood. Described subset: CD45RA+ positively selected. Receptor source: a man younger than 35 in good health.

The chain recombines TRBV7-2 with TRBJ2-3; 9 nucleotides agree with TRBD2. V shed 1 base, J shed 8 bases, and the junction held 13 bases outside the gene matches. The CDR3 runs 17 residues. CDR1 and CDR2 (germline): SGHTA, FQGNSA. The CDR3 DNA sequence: TGTGCCAGCAGCTTAGATCTTCCTAGCGGGGTCGACCGTACGCAGTATTTT. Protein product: CASSLDLPSGVDRTQYF.

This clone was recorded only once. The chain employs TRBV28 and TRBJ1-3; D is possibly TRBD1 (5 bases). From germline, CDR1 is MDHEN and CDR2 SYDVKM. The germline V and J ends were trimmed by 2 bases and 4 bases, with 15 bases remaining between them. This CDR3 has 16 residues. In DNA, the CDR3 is TGTGCCAGCAGTTTAACGGGGGGAGGCGGAGGAAACACCATATATTTT. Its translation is CASSLTGGGGGNTIYF.

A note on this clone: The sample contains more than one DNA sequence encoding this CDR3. The CDR3 DNA reads TGTGCCAGCAGCTTGGGAGGGAGTAATCAGCCCCAGCATTTT. It yields the protein CASSLGGSNQPQHF. The chain has TRBV5-6 and TRBJ1-5; D call uncertain. This CDR3 contains 14 residues. Germline CDR1 is SGHDT and CDR2 is YYEEEE. V lost 0 bases to trimming and J lost 4 bases, with 8 bases between them.

CDR3 residues: CASSPQGASNQPQHF. The CDR3 DNA is TGTGCCAGCAGTCCACAGGGGGCTAGCAATCAGCCCCAGCATTTT. This chain uses TRBV28 with TRBJ1-5; 9 nucleotides match TRBD1. There are 15 residues in the CDR3. V was pared by 5 bases and J by 0 bases, with 2 bases of the junction left unmatched. The germline gives CDR1 MDHEN, CDR2 SYDVKM.

The CDR3 here is CASRTEGGPGKLFF. CDR3 in DNA: TGTGCCAGCAGGACTGAGGGAGGCCCTGGTAAACTGTTTTTT. The rearrangement joins TRBV6-1 to TRBJ1-4; D is undetermined. Germline CDR1 reads MNHNS; CDR2 reads SASEGT. V shed 6 bases and J shed 11 bases, with 19 bases lying between them. The CDR3 is made up of 14 amino acids.

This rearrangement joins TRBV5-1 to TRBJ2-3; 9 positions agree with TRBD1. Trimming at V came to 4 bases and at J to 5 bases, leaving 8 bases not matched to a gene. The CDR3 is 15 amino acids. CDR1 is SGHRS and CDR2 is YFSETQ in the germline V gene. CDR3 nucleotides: TGCGCCAGCAGCGGGACAGGGTGGGGTGGAGATACGCAGTATTTT. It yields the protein CASSGTGWGGDTQYF.

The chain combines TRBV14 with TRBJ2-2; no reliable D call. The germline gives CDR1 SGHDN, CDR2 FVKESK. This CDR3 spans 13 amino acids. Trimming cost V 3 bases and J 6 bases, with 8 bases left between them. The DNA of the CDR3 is TGTGCCAGCAGCCAGTTCCTTCCCGGGGAGCTGTTTTTT. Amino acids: CASSQFLPGELFF.

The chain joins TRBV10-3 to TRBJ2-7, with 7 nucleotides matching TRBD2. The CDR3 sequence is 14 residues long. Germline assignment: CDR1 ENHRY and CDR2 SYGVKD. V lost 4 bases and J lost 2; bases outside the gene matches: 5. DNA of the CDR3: TGTGCCATCAGTGCGGCTAGCGGTCCCTACGAGCAGTACTTC. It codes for CAISAASGPYEQYF.

CDR3 region: CASSGGTTPDTQYF. CDR3 coding DNA: TGCGCCAGCAGTGGAGGGACTACCCCAGATACGCAGTATTTT. This sequence joins TRBV10-1 and TRBJ2-3; 7 nucleotides line up with TRBD2. Per germline, CDR1 WNHNN and CDR2 SYGVQD (reference sequence). The CDR3 extends over 14 amino acids. V was clipped by 4 bases and J by 4 bases; unmatched bases: 5.

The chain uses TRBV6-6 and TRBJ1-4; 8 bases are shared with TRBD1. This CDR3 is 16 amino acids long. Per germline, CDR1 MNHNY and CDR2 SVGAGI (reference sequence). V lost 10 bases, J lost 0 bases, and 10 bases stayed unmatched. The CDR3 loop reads CATRGTGGATNEKLFF. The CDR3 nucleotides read TGTGCCACTAGGGGGACAGGAGGCGCAACTAATGAAAAACTGTTTTTT.

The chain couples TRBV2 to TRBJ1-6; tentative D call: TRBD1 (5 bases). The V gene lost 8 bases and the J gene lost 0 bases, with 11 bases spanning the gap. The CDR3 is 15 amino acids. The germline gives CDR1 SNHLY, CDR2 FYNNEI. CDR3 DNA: TGTGCCAGCGGGACGGCTACCTCCTATAATTCACCCCTCCACTTT. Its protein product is CASGTATSYNSPLHF.

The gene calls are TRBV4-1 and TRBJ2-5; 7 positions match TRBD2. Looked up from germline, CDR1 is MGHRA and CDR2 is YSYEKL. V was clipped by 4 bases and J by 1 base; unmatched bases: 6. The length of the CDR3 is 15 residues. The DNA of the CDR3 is TGCGCCAGCAGCCTCAGGGACTACCTCCAAGAGACCCAGTACTTC. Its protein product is CASSLRDYLQETQYF.

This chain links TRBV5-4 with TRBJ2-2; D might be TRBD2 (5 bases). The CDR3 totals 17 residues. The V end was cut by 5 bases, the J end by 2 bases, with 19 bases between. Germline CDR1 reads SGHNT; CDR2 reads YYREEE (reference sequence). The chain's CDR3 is CASSPFGVGANTGELFF. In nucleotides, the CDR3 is TGTGCCAGCAGTCCTTTCGGGGTAGGAGCAAACACCGGGGAGCTGTTTTTT.

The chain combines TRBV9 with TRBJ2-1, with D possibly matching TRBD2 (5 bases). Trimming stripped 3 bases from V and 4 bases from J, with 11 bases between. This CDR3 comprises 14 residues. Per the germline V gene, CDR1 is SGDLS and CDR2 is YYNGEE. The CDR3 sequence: CASSARDLYNEQFF. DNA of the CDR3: TGTGCCAGCAGCGCCCGGGATCTTTACAATGAGCAGTTCTTC.

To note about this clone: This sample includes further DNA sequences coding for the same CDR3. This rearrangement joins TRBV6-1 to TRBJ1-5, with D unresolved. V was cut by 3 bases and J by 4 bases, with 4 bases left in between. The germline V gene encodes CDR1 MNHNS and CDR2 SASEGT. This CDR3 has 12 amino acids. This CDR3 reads CASSDRNQPQHF. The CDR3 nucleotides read TGTGCCAGCAGTGACAGAAATCAGCCCCAGCATTTT.

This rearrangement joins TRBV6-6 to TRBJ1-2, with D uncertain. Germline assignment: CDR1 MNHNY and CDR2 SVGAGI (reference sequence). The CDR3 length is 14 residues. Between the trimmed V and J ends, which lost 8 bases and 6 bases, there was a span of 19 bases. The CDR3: CASRPDGNSNGYTF. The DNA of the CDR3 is TGTGCCAGCCGCCCGGACGGCAATAGCAATGGCTACACCTTC.

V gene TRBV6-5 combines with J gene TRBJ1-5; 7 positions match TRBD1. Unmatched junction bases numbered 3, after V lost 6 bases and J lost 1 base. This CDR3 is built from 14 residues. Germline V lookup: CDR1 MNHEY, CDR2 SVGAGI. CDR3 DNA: TGTGCCAGCAGGTTGACAGGGAGCAATCAGCCCCAGCATTTT. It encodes CASRLTGSNQPQHF.